These 23 T cell receptor beta chains share one sample of origin, sequenced in a study of blood T cell repertoires in COVID-19. TCRdb's copy holds only in-frame clones and misses some; the assay was immunoSEQ multiplex PCR. The table has around 230,000 clones, over 70% seen once. Input material: peripheral blood. The receptors here all came from a woman older than 75 with acute or convalescent COVID-19.

This clone has only one observation. V and J are TRBV7-3 and TRBJ2-3, with 11 bases lining up with TRBD2. V dropped 5 bases and J dropped 2; count of bases not matched to a gene: 9. This CDR3 is built from 17 residues. From germline, CDR1 is SGHTA and CDR2 FQGTGA. In DNA, the CDR3 is TGTGCCAGCAGCCTATTACCTAGCGGGGGGCCCACAGATACGCAGTATTTT. Amino acids: CASSLLPSGGPTDTQYF.

This clone was found once. The J gene is TRBJ1-1, the V gene TRBV6-6; D is uncertain. CDR1 is MNHNY, CDR2 SVGAGI, per germline (reference sequence). The CDR3 extends over 14 amino acids. V was cut by 3 bases and J by 2 bases, with 10 bases left in between. This CDR3 reads CASSYPQVNTEAFF. CDR3 DNA: TGTGCCAGCAGTTATCCTCAGGTAAACACTGAAGCTTTCTTT.

The chain joins TRBV7-2 to TRBJ1-2; 9 bases are a match to TRBD1. This CDR3 is built from 15 residues. The germline gives CDR1 SGHTA, CDR2 FQGNSA. V dropped 1 base and J dropped 7; count of bases not matched to a gene: 7. Here the CDR3 reads CASSLGIQGAAGYTF. The CDR3 bases are TGTGCCAGCAGCTTAGGAATACAGGGGGCGGCTGGCTACACCTTC.

The chain carries TRBV15 and TRBJ1-3; no firm D call. Germline CDR1 and CDR2: LNHNV and YYDKDF (reference sequence). The CDR3 extends over 17 amino acids. V was shortened by 0 bases and J by 4 bases, with 16 bases between the two germline ends. The CDR3 sequence: CATSRDQIPTPGNTIYF. The CDR3 nucleotides read TGTGCCACCAGCAGAGACCAAATTCCGACACCCGGAAACACCATATATTTT.

The rearrangement uses TRBV11-3 and TRBJ2-1; 10 bases align to TRBD2. V lost 0 bases to trimming and J lost 10 bases; unmatched junction nucleotides: 12. The CDR3 runs 17 residues. Germline loops: CDR1 SGHNT, CDR2 YENEEA. The CDR3 sequence: CASSLDLTSGSEGEQFF. CDR3 nucleotides: TGTGCCAGCAGCTTAGATCTGACTAGCGGGTCCGAGGGGGAGCAGTTCTTC.

The V and J genes are TRBV4-1 and TRBJ2-3, with 13 bases lining up with TRBD2. The CDR3 runs 17 residues. CDR1 is MGHRA and CDR2 is YSYEKL in the germline V gene. The V gene end was trimmed by 3 bases and the J gene end by 3 bases; junction bases not matched to a gene: 6. In nucleotides, the CDR3 is TGCGCCAGCAGCCAGCCCCGGACTAGCGGGAGAACAGATACGCAGTATTTT. Amino acid sequence: CASSQPRTSGRTDTQYF.

This clone appeared once. For the CDR3, the DNA is TGTGCCAGCAGGGGGCTCGGCACAGATACGCAGTATTTT. Translated, it gives CASRGLGTDTQYF. This chain links TRBV6-5 with TRBJ2-3; possibly TRBD1 for D (5 bases). CDR3 length: 13 amino acids. The germline V and J ends were trimmed by 6 bases and 1 base, with 8 bases remaining between them. Germline V lookup: CDR1 MNHEY, CDR2 SVGAGI.

The CDR3: CASSVLAGGYNEQFF. The CDR3 nucleotides read TGTGCCAGCAGCGTACTAGCGGGGGGCTACAATGAGCAGTTCTTC. This chain links TRBV5-8 with TRBJ2-1; 12 bases match TRBD2. V shed 4 bases, J shed 3 bases, and the junction held 2 bases outside the gene matches. Germline-derived CDR1 and CDR2 are SGHTS and YDEGEE. CDR3 size: 15 residues.

This chain uses TRBV5-4 with TRBJ2-2; TRBD2 aligns across 11 bases. Germline CDR1 and CDR2: SGHNT and YYREEE (reference sequence). V dropped 4 bases and J dropped 6; count of bases not matched to a gene: 2. This CDR3 spans 14 amino acids. In DNA form, the CDR3 reads TGTGCCAGCAGCACTAGCGGGGGAGCCGGGGAGCTGTTTTTT. Its protein product is CASSTSGGAGELFF.

The chain couples TRBV6-1 to TRBJ2-7, with 7 bases lining up with TRBD2. The CDR3 runs to 16 residues. Losses at the gene ends were 2 bases for V and 3 bases for J; bases not matched to a gene: 10. Germline CDR1 is MNHNS and CDR2 is SASEGT. CDR3 bases: TGTGCCAGCAGTGAAAACCCGGGGAGGGGCCACTACGAGCAGTACTTC. Translated: CASSENPGRGHYEQYF.

The chain is built from TRBV3-1 (or the pseudogene TRBV3-2) and TRBJ2-1; tentatively, D is TRBD1 (6 bases). Germline CDR1 and CDR2: LGHDT and YNNKEL (reference sequence). The CDR3 length is 16 residues. The V and J ends lost 4 bases and 9 bases respectively, with 22 bases between them. In DNA, the CDR3 is TGTGCCAGCAGCCTGTCGGGGCAGGGGTCCTTTAGTGAGCAGTTCTTC. It codes for CASSLSGQGSFSEQFF.

The V gene is TRBV11-2, the J gene TRBJ2-3; D is ambiguous. V lost 3 bases, J lost 0 bases, and 13 bases lay in between. There are 16 residues in the CDR3. The V gene's germline CDR1 is SGHAT and CDR2 FQNNGV. The CDR3 reads CASSFRFDHSTDTQYF. CDR3 in DNA: TGTGCCAGCAGCTTCCGGTTCGATCACAGCACAGATACGCAGTATTTT.

The chain couples TRBV27 to TRBJ1-5; TRBD1 might be the D (6 bases). V was clipped by 2 bases and J by 1 base, with 9 bases between them. This CDR3 region has 15 residues. Germline-derived CDR1 and CDR2 are MNHEY and SMNVEV (reference sequence). CDR3: CASSLGGQSNQPQHF. CDR3 in DNA: TGTGCCAGCAGTTTAGGAGGACAGAGCAATCAGCCCCAGCATTTT.

The chain recombines TRBV10-3 with TRBJ1-5; TRBD1 is a possible D gene (5 bases). The V and J ends lost 3 bases and 4 bases respectively, with 7 bases between them. From germline, CDR1 is ENHRY and CDR2 SYGVKD. The CDR3 sequence is 13 residues long. The CDR3 DNA sequence: TGTGCCATCAGTGATCAGGGTAATCAGCCCCAGCATTTT. Its translation: CAISDQGNQPQHF.

This sequence joins TRBV23-1 and TRBJ2-3; D unclear. TRBV23-1 is placed among ORFs of uncertain function. CDR3 length equals 15 residues. Trimming stripped 1 base from V and 1 base from J, with 9 bases between. DNA of the CDR3: TGCGCCAGCAGTCAATTGCCGAGAGGCACAGATACGCAGTATTTT. Encoded protein: CASSQLPRGTDTQYF.

The genes are TRBV28 and TRBJ2-1; a weak D match, TRBD2 (5 bases). V dropped 6 bases and J dropped 8 bases, with 17 bases sitting between them. CDR3 length: 14 amino acids. From germline, CDR1 is MDHEN and CDR2 SYDVKM. The CDR3 loop reads CASRRIVRSDEQFF. The CDR3, as DNA: TGTGCCAGCAGAAGAATAGTTCGTAGCGATGAGCAGTTCTTC.

The chain has TRBV15 and TRBJ2-7; 10 bases are shared with TRBD1. J gave up 4 bases and V 3 bases, and 3 bases lay outside the gene matches. The CDR3 runs to 14 residues. Per the germline V gene, CDR1 is LNHNV and CDR2 is YYDKDF (reference sequence). DNA for the CDR3: TGTGCCACCAGCAGGGGGGGACAGGGGTACGAGCAGTACTTC. It translates to CATSRGGQGYEQYF.

The chain links TRBV5-1 to TRBJ2-2; no definite D call. The CDR3 spans 15 residues. Per the germline V gene, CDR1 is SGHRS and CDR2 is YFSETQ. Trimming pared 2 bases from V and 4 bases from J, leaving 12 bases between. CDR3 DNA sequence: TGCGCCAGCAGCTTAGCGACCGTCGGCACCGGGGAGCTGTTTTTT. Translation: CASSLATVGTGELFF.

This chain links TRBV28 with TRBJ1-2; 8 positions agree with TRBD1. V lost 5 bases to trimming and J lost 2 bases; unmatched junction nucleotides: 13. This CDR3 contains 17 residues. The germline CDR1 and CDR2 sequences are MDHEN and SYDVKM. CDR3 loop: CASSPGGTGDLNYGYTF. The DNA of the CDR3 is TGTGCCAGCAGTCCTGGGGGGACAGGAGACCTAAACTATGGCTACACCTTC.

This chain connects TRBV20-1 to TRBJ1-1, with no clear D. The CDR3 extends over 13 amino acids. V was pared by 3 bases and J by 2 bases, with 10 bases between. Germline V gene lookup returns CDR1 DFQATT and CDR2 SNEGSKA (reference sequence). CDR3 protein: CSASKQSNTEAFF. In nucleotides, the CDR3 is TGCAGTGCTAGTAAACAGTCAAACACTGAAGCTTTCTTT.

This chain links TRBV19 with TRBJ2-2, with D perhaps TRBD2 (6 bases). This CDR3 contains 14 residues. V shed 2 bases and J shed 5 bases, with 9 bases lying between them. The germline V gene encodes CDR1 LNHDA and CDR2 SQIVND (reference sequence). The CDR3 protein is CASSIQSGTGELFF. In nucleotides, the CDR3 is TGTGCCAGTAGTATACAAAGCGGGACCGGGGAGCTGTTTTTT. Filled out from reference TRBV19 and TRBJ2-2, the complete variable domain reads DGGITQSPKYLFRKEGQNVTLSCEQNLNHDAMYWYRQDPGQGLRLIYYSQIVNDFQKGDIAEGYSVSREKKESFPLTVTSAQKNPTAFYLCASSIQSGTGELFFGEGSRLTVL.

The chain couples TRBV5-4 to TRBJ1-2, with a tentative D call TRBD1 (5 bases). CDR1 is SGHNT, CDR2 YYREEE, per germline (reference sequence). Between the trimmed V and J ends, which lost 0 bases and 8 bases, there was a span of 14 bases. The CDR3 has 14 amino acids. The CDR3 nucleotides are TGTGCCAGCAGCTTGGACCACCAATCAGGGGGCTACACCTTC. Amino acid sequence: CASSLDHQSGGYTF. Together with reference TRBV5-4 and TRBJ1-2, the CDR3 gives the full variable domain: ETGVTQSPTHLIKTRGQQVTLRCSSQSGHNTVSWYQQALGQGPQFIFQYYREEENGRGNFPPRFSGLQFPNYSSELNVNALELDDSALYLCASSLDHQSGGYTFGSGTRLTVV.

Only one count was recorded for this clone. The V and J genes are TRBV5-8 and TRBJ1-1; possible D gene TRBD1, 5 bases. Trimming cost V 3 bases and J 4 bases, with 19 bases left between them. The length of the CDR3 is 16 residues. The germline V gene encodes CDR1 SGHTS and CDR2 YDEGEE. The CDR3 reads CASSYALTGGTTEAFF. In DNA, the CDR3 is TGTGCCAGCAGCTATGCCCTGACGGGAGGGACCACTGAAGCTTTCTTT.